This entry is about one T cell receptor beta chain. What antigen it recognizes has not been identified. Per-base quality was not reported, and no clone a single base away is much larger than it. The data were obtained in a study of blood T cell repertoires in COVID-19 (dated by TCRdb to the early 2020s). Study-level background: The collaborator samples originated in the United States, Italy and Spain and spanned the acute and convalescent phases of COVID-19. The prospective study material was composed of cDNA or gDNA derived from T cells, B-cell-depleted T cells, or PBMCs. Deeply sampled blood TCRbeta repertoires from subjects exposed to, actively infected with, or recovered from COVID-19 were included in the dataset. The repertoires were released in a freely available public database meant as a resource for research on the immune response to SARS-CoV-2. Samples came from the ongoing ImmuneRACE study (first 160 participants) plus 1,254 subjects from 6 global collaborators. Sample metadata almost always included a de-identified subject ID, COVID-19 status, age in years and sex. Where available, HLA class I and class II types were obtained from metadata supplied by the sample provider rather than from assay-based typing. The full study reports these points: How much clinical and demographic metadata was included differed by source and by participant, and the metadata was provided uncurated.

Participants in the prospective study were aged about 18 to 100 years, lived in 24 United States geographic areas, and enrolled through a virtual design. In the prospective study, participants were assigned to cohorts based on the clinical history participants reported in a screening survey and a study questionnaire. For ImmuneRACE Cohort 3, a participant was defined as recovered based on two consecutive negative NP/OP PCR tests, clearance by a healthcare professional, or resolution of symptoms. Each participant in the prospective study had whole blood, serum and a nasopharyngeal or oropharyngeal swab collected by mobile phlebotomists. Additional blood draws and questionnaires over an approximately 2-month period could optionally be provided by prospective study participants. Before DNA extraction, blood samples from the prospective study were shipped at room temperature or frozen. The immunoSEQ Assay, a bias-controlled multiplex PCR, was used to amplify TCRbeta CDR3 regions from genomic DNA. Processing in the source paper ran as follows. Nucleated cell counts per sample were estimated from amplification of reference gene primers within the assay. To quantify the absolute abundance of each unique TCRbeta CDR3 rearrangement, sequence reads were collapsed and filtered. For each sample, productive Simpson clonality was calculated as the square root of Simpson's diversity index over productive rearrangements. TCRdb provides this immuneACCESS table in a form limited to in-frame rearrangements. Some clones are lacking; in checked studies, under half of them reflect an unresolved V gene, and why the rest are absent is not known. That table furnishes V, J and clone size, whereas the DNA furnished D and trimming. The sample profile shows about 180,000 clones; 88% of them were found once. Around 9.5% of the sample is in the top ten clones.

The TCR originated in a woman between 18 and 29 years old who had recovered from COVID-19. Sequencing used PBMCs or T cells enriched from blood (not recorded which).

CDR3 loop: CASSRGQSKGEKLFF. The DNA sequence is given as TGTGCCAGCAGCCGGGGACAGAGTAAAGGGGAAAAACTGTTTTTT. The rearranged segments are TRBV6-5 and TRBJ1-4, with 7 central nucleotides matching TRBD1. CDR1 and CDR2 are drawn from the germline V gene: MNHEY, SVGAGI. Compared with germline, V lacks 6 bases and J lacks 8 bases; bases without a gene match: 12. Counted from cysteine to phenylalanine, this CDR3 has 15 amino acids. The retained sequence is limited to the CDR3, 45 bases, with the frame set at the first base.